This TCR beta chain was found in a study of blood T cell repertoires in COVID-19. The overall study: Both acute and convalescent COVID-19 samples were obtained from the United States, Italy and Spain. Sample material is recorded as cDNA or gDNA derived from T cells, B-cell-depleted T cells, or PBMCs.

Profiled with immunoSEQ multiplex PCR; TCRdb holds only in-frame clones, not every one. This table holds some 120,000 clones, around nine tenths found once. Germline V CDR1 and CDR2: MDHEN, SYDVKM. The CDR3 contains 14 residues. Deletions cut 7 bases from V and 1 base from J, with 11 bases between. This receptor was obtained from a human donor in a cohort sampled during active COVID-19. The sequencing input was peripheral blood. This rearrangement joins TRBV28 to TRBJ1-5; no definite D call. In DNA, the CDR3 is TGTGCCAGCACCCCGTGGGAGAGCAATCAGCCCCAGCATTTT. Translating gives CASTPWESNQPQHF.